This T cell receptor (beta chain) appears in the sequencing data of a study of Ad26.COV2.S vaccination and SARS-CoV-2 variants. TCRdb's table, derived via immunoSEQ multiplex PCR, lists solely in-frame clones and lacks some. The data show hundreds of thousands of clones, with roughly 85% seen just once and about 7.4% held by the top ten. This sample's treatment: over 15 received Ad26.COV2.S at low or high dose, single or two shots; about 5 received placebo; per-sample allocation not given. Collection of the samples took place on day 63 after the first injection of vaccine or placebo. A Boston donor was an adult aged 18-55 years. Vaccine was an Ad26 vector expressing Wuhan-strain SARS-CoV-2 spike. V was shortened by 7 bases and J by 2 bases, with 11 bases between the two germline ends. The germline CDR1 and CDR2 sequences are ENHRY and SYGVKD. The CDR3 is 13 residues long. This clone was seen only a few times. The antigen remains unidentified.

Study-wide results and caveats: Ad26.COV2.S recipients had broader spike-specific TCRs (P = 0.0014). The TCR breadth and depth analyses may have understated or missed part of the total T cell responses.

The chain uses TRBV10-3 and TRBJ2-5; no clear D gene. The specimen comprised peripheral blood, sampled in a trial of Ad26.COV2.S vaccine versus placebo. This TCR derives from a person between 18 and 65 years old who received the Ad26.COV2.S COVID-19 vaccine or a placebo. The CDR3: CAINPTEQETQYF. CDR3 DNA sequence: TGTGCCATCAACCCCACCGAACAAGAGACCCAGTACTTC.